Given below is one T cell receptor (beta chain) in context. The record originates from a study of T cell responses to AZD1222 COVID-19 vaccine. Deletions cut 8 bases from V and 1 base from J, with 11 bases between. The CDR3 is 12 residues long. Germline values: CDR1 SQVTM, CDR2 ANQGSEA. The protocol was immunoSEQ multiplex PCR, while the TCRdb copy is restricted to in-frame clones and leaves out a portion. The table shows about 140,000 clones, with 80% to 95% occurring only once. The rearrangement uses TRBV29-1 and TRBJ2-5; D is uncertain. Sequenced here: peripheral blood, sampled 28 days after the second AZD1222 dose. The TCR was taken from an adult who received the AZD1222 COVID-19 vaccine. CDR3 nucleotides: TGCAGCACCTCCGGACCCCAAGAGACCCAGTACTTC. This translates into CSTSGPQETQYF.